The 24 T cell receptor beta chains given below trace back to one sample, sequenced in a study of a mutant IDH1 vaccine in newly diagnosed glioma (dated by TCRdb to the early 2020s). The library was produced with the immunoSEQ multiplex PCR assay. TCRdb carries this immuneACCESS record with in-frame sequences only. Its versions omit some clonotypes, under half of them owing to an unresolved V gene in the studies checked, with the rest unexplained. This sample gives approximately 41,000 clones in total; roughly nine tenths of them show up just once. About 1.5% of the sample belongs to the ten largest clones. Their cognate antigens are unknown. The meaning of the sample's time point label: week 35, safety follow-up. Each vaccine dose was 300 ug of a 20-mer mutant IDH1 peptide in Montanide, given subcutaneously with topical imiquimod. The sample consisted of PBMCs, taken from a glioma patient whose treatment included an IDH1 peptide vaccine. The source of these receptors is a man aged 35 to 55 with glioma.

The genes are TRBV5-4 and TRBJ2-4; D gene ambiguous. CDR1 and CDR2 from the germline V gene are SGHNT and YYREEE (reference sequence). The CDR3 contains 15 residues. The V end lost 1 base, the J end lost 6 bases, and 14 bases lay between the germline ends. The CDR3 protein is CASSLFGGFANIQYF. CDR3 DNA sequence: TGTGCCAGCAGCTTGTTCGGTGGCTTCGCAAACATTCAGTACTTC.

This sequence joins TRBV4-1 and TRBJ2-5; D is uncertain. The V end lost 0 bases, the J end lost 3 bases, and 8 bases lay between the germline ends. CDR3 size: 14 residues. The germline V gene has CDR1 MGHRA and CDR2 YSYEKL. CDR3 coding DNA: TGCGCCAGCAGCCAAGATTCGCAGAAAGAGACCCAGTACTTC. It translates to CASSQDSQKETQYF.

This clone is a singleton in its sample. This rearrangement joins TRBV5-1 to TRBJ2-1; weak D call: TRBD1 (5 bases). Germline-derived CDR1 and CDR2 are SGHRS and YFSETQ. The CDR3 is 15 amino acids. V shed 6 bases and J shed 5 bases, with 18 bases lying between them. The CDR3 DNA follows: TGCGCCAGCACGGCCTGGGGCGGCAGCCACAATGAGCAGTTCTTC. As protein: CASTAWGGSHNEQFF. Supplemented by reference TRBV5-1 and TRBJ2-1, the full variable domain reads KAGVTQTPRYLIKTRGQQVTLSCSPISGHRSVSWYQQTPGQGLQFLFEYFSETQRNKGNFPGRFSGRQFSNSRSEMNVSTLELGDSALYLCASTAWGGSHNEQFFGPGTRLTVL.

The chain joins TRBV11-2 to TRBJ1-4, with 8 bases lining up with TRBD1. V gave up 4 bases and J gave up 7 bases; unmatched junction bases: 8. Per the germline V gene, CDR1 is SGHAT and CDR2 is FQNNGV. This CDR3 region has 15 residues. The CDR3 sequence is CASSSPRGRREKLFF. For the CDR3, the DNA is TGTGCCAGCAGCTCCCCCAGGGGGCGACGTGAAAAACTGTTTTTT.

The chain links TRBV4-1 to TRBJ2-3; D is uncertain. CDR3 length: 14 amino acids. Trimming shortened V by 2 bases and J by 9 bases, and 15 bases separated the two germline ends. The germline CDR1 and CDR2 sequences are MGHRA and YSYEKL. As DNA, the CDR3 is TGCGCCAGCAGCCAACTAAAGAGGAATGGAACGCAGTATTTT. This translates into CASSQLKRNGTQYF.

The table lists this clone with a count of one. This rearrangement joins TRBV5-1 to TRBJ1-2; 7 bases line up with TRBD1. This CDR3 has 14 residues. V was clipped by 5 bases and J by 6 bases; unmatched bases: 10. The V gene's germline CDR1 is SGHRS and CDR2 YFSETQ. For the CDR3, the DNA is TGCGCCAGCAGAATTGGAGGGGGCGACGATGGCTACACCTTC. It specifies CASRIGGGDDGYTF.

This clone was detected a few times. V usage is TRBV5-6 and J usage is TRBJ2-4; the match to TRBD1 covers 8 bases. Germline CDR1 and CDR2: SGHDT and YYEEEE. Losses at the gene ends were 7 bases for V and 0 bases for J; bases not matched to a gene: 9. The CDR3 is 16 residues long. The CDR3 nucleotides are TGTGCCAGCGAATTCAGGGGGCGCAGAGCCAAAAACATTCAGTACTTC. Translation: CASEFRGRRAKNIQYF. Combining the CDR3 with reference TRBV5-6 and TRBJ2-4 gives the whole variable domain DAGVTQSPTHLIKTRGQQVTLRCSPKSGHDTVSWYQQALGQGPQFIFQYYEEEERQRGNFPDRFSGHQFPNYSSELNVNALLLGDSALYLCASEFRGRRAKNIQYFGAGTRLSVL.

The rearrangement links TRBV10-3 to TRBJ2-7, with D perhaps matching TRBD2 (6 bases). The CDR3 extends over 12 amino acids. Germline CDR1 is ENHRY and CDR2 is SYGVKD. V gave up 4 bases and J gave up 3 bases, with 7 bases separating them. The CDR3, as DNA: TGTGCCATCAGTGGACTAGACTACGAGCAGTACTTC. This translates into CAISGLDYEQYF.

The CDR3 spells CASSFRQGRSEKLFF. CDR3 nucleotides: TGTGCCAGCAGTTTCCGACAGGGGCGAAGTGAAAAACTGTTTTTT. The chain couples TRBV27 to TRBJ1-4; 8 bases are a match to TRBD1. The germline V gene encodes CDR1 MNHEY and CDR2 SMNVEV (reference sequence). This CDR3 region has 15 residues. V lost 3 bases and J lost 7; bases outside the gene matches: 7.

The rearrangement uses TRBV6-5 and TRBJ2-3, with TRBD1 identical over 7 bases. V shed 6 bases and J 1 base; nucleotides not matched to a gene: 4. The length of the CDR3 is 14 residues. Germline loops: CDR1 MNHEY, CDR2 SVGAGI. CDR3 sequence: CASSLGTGTDTQYF. CDR3 nucleotides: TGTGCCAGCAGCCTGGGGACAGGCACAGATACGCAGTATTTT.

The rearrangement links TRBV15 to TRBJ2-7; no firm D call. The CDR3 length is 14 residues. The V end was cut by 1 base, the J end by 2 bases, with 9 bases between. The germline V gene encodes CDR1 LNHNV and CDR2 YYDKDF (reference sequence). The CDR3 sequence is CATSRGILPYEQYF. CDR3 coding DNA: TGTGCCACCAGCAGAGGGATTTTACCCTACGAGCAGTACTTC.

This clone was seen a single time. The chain uses TRBV2 and TRBJ2-5; TRBD2 is a possible D gene (5 bases). The CDR3 extends over 13 amino acids. With 6 bases removed from V and 0 bases from J, the gap between germline ends came to 8 bases. Germline V lookup: CDR1 SNHLY, CDR2 FYNNEI. The CDR3 nucleotides read TGTGCCAGCAGCGCTAGCTACCAAGAGACCCAGTACTTC. It is translated as CASSASYQETQYF.

Here the CDR3 DNA reads TGCGCCAGCAGCTCTGGACCGTCCTACGAGCAGTACTTC. This translates into CASSSGPSYEQYF. This sequence joins TRBV5-1 and TRBJ2-7; no clear D gene. CDR3 size: 13 residues. The V gene lost 3 bases and the J gene lost 1 base, with 8 bases spanning the gap. Germline V lookup: CDR1 SGHRS, CDR2 YFSETQ.

The chain employs TRBV6-1 and TRBJ1-6; D may be TRBD1 (5 bases). CDR1 and CDR2 (germline): MNHNS, SASEGT. This CDR3 is built from 15 residues. V shed 3 bases and J shed 6 bases, with 12 bases lying between them. The CDR3 region is CASSDWGLRNSPLHF. CDR3 nucleotides: TGTGCCAGCAGTGACTGGGGGTTGCGTAATTCACCCCTCCACTTT.

The CDR3, as DNA: TGCGCCAGCAGCTTGGTGTCGGGGACGGATGGCTACACCTTC. This sequence encodes CASSLVSGTDGYTF. This rearrangement joins TRBV5-1 to TRBJ1-2, with D perhaps matching TRBD1 (5 bases). The CDR3 spans 14 residues. The germline gives CDR1 SGHRS, CDR2 YFSETQ. Trimming pared 0 bases from V and 6 bases from J, leaving 12 bases between.

The chain joins TRBV7-3 to TRBJ2-3, with 7 nucleotides matching TRBD1. CDR3 length equals 16 residues. V was clipped by 5 bases and J by 7 bases; unmatched bases: 15. Germline V gene sequence: CDR1 SGHTA, CDR2 FQGTGA. CDR3 bases: TGTGCCAGCAGCCGCCCATGGGGACAGCAGACTTATACGCAGTATTTT. It codes for CASSRPWGQQTYTQYF.

This rearrangement joins TRBV2 to TRBJ2-7; tentative D call: TRBD1 (7 bases). In germline, CDR1 is SNHLY, CDR2 FYNNEI. V was cut by 7 bases and J by 0 bases, with 16 bases left in between. The CDR3 is 15 amino acids. The CDR3 loop reads CASKNGGTASYEQYF. CDR3 in DNA: TGTGCCAGCAAAAACGGCGGGACAGCCTCCTACGAGCAGTACTTC.

The chain links TRBV19 to TRBJ2-5; D may correspond to TRBD1 or TRBD2 (5 bases each). This CDR3 spans 15 amino acids. Germline V gene data show CDR1 as LNHDA and CDR2 as SQIVND (reference sequence). The ends were cut back, 3 bases at V and 5 bases at J, with 16 bases in the middle. This CDR3 reads CASSIVRGEGETQYF. Here the CDR3 DNA reads TGTGCCAGTAGTATCGTTAGGGGAGAGGGGGAGACCCAGTACTTC.

The chain's CDR3 is CASSLSGFSYEQYF. CDR3 DNA: TGTGCCAGCAGCTTAAGTGGGTTTTCCTACGAGCAGTACTTC. The chain employs TRBV7-9 and TRBJ2-7; no clear D gene. V was pared by 2 bases and J by 1 base, with 9 bases between. Germline V gives CDR1 SEHNR, CDR2 FQNEAQ (reference sequence). The CDR3 sequence is 14 residues long.

The chain links TRBV5-6 to TRBJ2-5; weak D call: TRBD1 (5 bases). The CDR3 length is 14 residues. The V end was cut by 4 bases, the J end by 5 bases, with 15 bases between. The germline V gene encodes CDR1 SGHDT and CDR2 YYEEEE. The CDR3 loop reads CASSQQAYGETQYF. CDR3 sequence (DNA): TGTGCCAGCAGCCAACAGGCTTACGGGGAGACCCAGTACTTC. The full variable domain, with the rest looked up from reference TRBV5-6 and TRBJ2-5, is DAGVTQSPTHLIKTRGQQVTLRCSPKSGHDTVSWYQQALGQGPQFIFQYYEEEERQRGNFPDRFSGHQFPNYSSELNVNALLLGDSALYLCASSQQAYGETQYFGPGTRLLVL.

The chain uses TRBV6-6 and TRBJ1-1, with 7 bases fitting TRBD1. J was trimmed by 1 base and V by 5 bases; bases with no gene match: 1. This CDR3 is built from 13 residues. Germline values: CDR1 MNHNY, CDR2 SVGAGI (reference sequence). CDR3 sequence reads: CASSRDRNTEAFF. The CDR3 nucleotides are TGTGCCAGCAGTCGGGACAGGAACACTGAAGCTTTCTTT.

The V gene is TRBV19, the J gene TRBJ2-5, with D possibly being TRBD1 or TRBD2 (5 bases each). CDR1 is LNHDA, CDR2 SQIVND, per germline (reference sequence). The CDR3 has 15 residues. V was trimmed by 4 bases and J by 6 bases, leaving 18 bases between them. The CDR3 region has the DNA TGTGCCAGTAGTAGACCGGGGCAGGGTATACAGACCCAGTACTTC. Amino acids: CASSRPGQGIQTQYF.

This sequence joins TRBV5-1 and TRBJ2-3, with unresolved D. Per the germline V gene, CDR1 is SGHRS and CDR2 is YFSETQ. V dropped 9 bases and J dropped 4 bases, with 21 bases sitting between them. The CDR3 contains 15 residues. This CDR3 reads CATRSEPTSADTQYF. In DNA form, the CDR3 reads TGCGCCACCCGGAGCGAGCCGACCTCCGCAGATACGCAGTATTTT. Based on the CDR3 plus reference TRBV5-1 and TRBJ2-3, the full variable domain is KAGVTQTPRYLIKTRGQQVTLSCSPISGHRSVSWYQQTPGQGLQFLFEYFSETQRNKGNFPGRFSGRQFSNSRSEMNVSTLELGDSALYLCATRSEPTSADTQYFGPGTRLTVL.

V and J are TRBV9 and TRBJ1-2; 7 nucleotides align to TRBD1. V lost 1 base to trimming and J lost 7 bases; unmatched junction nucleotides: 10. Germline V lookup: CDR1 SGDLS, CDR2 YYNGEE. CDR3 length equals 15 residues. The CDR3 region is CASSVTETGFAGYTF. CDR3 DNA: TGTGCCAGCAGCGTAACCGAGACAGGGTTTGCTGGCTACACCTTC.